The rows below give T cell receptor beta chains drawn from one sample of a study of glioma-infiltrating T cells after dendritic cell vaccination. Sequencing used immunoSEQ multiplex PCR; TCRdb keeps in-frame clones, though not all of them. The table lists tens of thousands of clones, roughly 87% of them singletons, with 5.5% to 8% in the top ten. The specimen comprised blood, sampled after dendritic cell vaccination. All receptors derive from a human donor with glioblastoma. CDR3s include the opening cysteine and the closing phenylalanine or tryptophan. The D gene is left open where the match is weak. The size of a clone is reported for some rows only, either as once, few or many, or as a class for expanded clones.

clone_size: -; j_call: TRBJ1-4; d_call: TRBD1; v_call: TRBV5-4; cdr3_nt: TGTGCCAGCAGCCACGGGACAGCTAATGAAAAACTGTTTTTT; cdr3_aa: CASSHGTANEKLFF
clone_size: once; j_call: TRBJ1-5; d_call: TRBD1; v_call: TRBV12-5; cdr3_nt: TGTGCTAGTGGTTTGGCAGATGGACAGGACCATCAGCCCCAGCATTTT; cdr3_aa: CASGLADGQDHQPQHF
clone_size: -; j_call: TRBJ2-2; d_call: -; v_call: TRBV18; cdr3_nt: TGTGCCAGCTCACCAACAGGGACCGGGGAGCTGTTTTTT; cdr3_aa: CASSPTGTGELFF
clone_size: once; j_call: TRBJ1-2; d_call: -; v_call: TRBV13; cdr3_nt: TGTGCCAGCAACGCCGGCGGAGGGATTCCTGGCTACACCTTC; cdr3_aa: CASNAGGGIPGYTF
clone_size: medium-sized; j_call: TRBJ1-2; d_call: TRBD1; v_call: TRBV10-2; cdr3_nt: TGCGCCAGCAGACCGACAGGGGGTAACTATGGCTACACCTTC; cdr3_aa: CASRPTGGNYGYTF
clone_size: -; j_call: TRBJ1-1; d_call: TRBD1; v_call: TRBV7-9; cdr3_nt: TGTGCCGGGCGGGACAGGCAGAGCTCTGAAGCTTTCTTT; cdr3_aa: CAGRDRQSSEAFF
clone_size: -; j_call: TRBJ1-1; d_call: TRBD1; v_call: TRBV29-1; cdr3_nt: TGCAGCGTTGAGGAGGGGGCGAACACTGAAGCTTTCTTT; cdr3_aa: CSVEEGANTEAFF
clone_size: -; j_call: TRBJ1-1; d_call: -; v_call: TRBV2; cdr3_nt: TGTGCCAGCGCGACAGCGCTAAACACTGAAGCTTTCTTT; cdr3_aa: CASATALNTEAFF
clone_size: -; j_call: TRBJ1-5; d_call: TRBD1; v_call: TRBV27; cdr3_nt: TGTGCCAGCAGTTTATACAGGGGGCAGGGGAATCAGCCCCAGCATTTT; cdr3_aa: CASSLYRGQGNQPQHF
clone_size: once; j_call: TRBJ2-5; d_call: TRBD1; v_call: TRBV19; cdr3_nt: TGTGCCAGTAGTATAGGAGGGGGCAGGGGAGAGACCCAGTACTTC; cdr3_aa: CASSIGGGRGETQYF
clone_size: -; j_call: TRBJ1-4; d_call: TRBD1; v_call: TRBV30; cdr3_nt: TGTGCCTGGAAGACAGGGGCTAATGAAAAACTGTTTTTT; cdr3_aa: CAWKTGANEKLFF
clone_size: -; j_call: TRBJ2-2; d_call: -; v_call: TRBV9; cdr3_nt: TGTGCCAGCAGCGCCCCAATCACCGGGGAGCTGTTTTTT; cdr3_aa: CASSAPITGELFF
clone_size: -; j_call: TRBJ2-5; d_call: TRBD1; v_call: TRBV5-4; cdr3_nt: TGTGCCAGCACCCACAAGGGGGCTCAAGAGACCCAGTACTTC; cdr3_aa: CASTHKGAQETQYF
clone_size: -; j_call: TRBJ1-6; d_call: -; v_call: TRBV5-1; cdr3_nt: TGCGCCAGCAGCTTAACAGGGATGGGTTCACCCCTCCACTTT; cdr3_aa: CASSLTGMGSPLHF
clone_size: -; j_call: TRBJ2-5; d_call: TRBD1; v_call: TRBV5-4; cdr3_nt: TGTGCCAGCAGTTCCCGGACAGGGGGCTCGTTTGAGACCCAGTACTTC; cdr3_aa: CASSSRTGGSFETQYF
clone_size: -; j_call: TRBJ2-3; d_call: TRBD1; v_call: TRBV5-5; cdr3_nt: TGTGCCAGCCGTTCCGGGACAGGGGTTGGCACAGATACGCAGTATTTT; cdr3_aa: CASRSGTGVGTDTQYF
clone_size: -; j_call: TRBJ1-2; d_call: TRBD1; v_call: TRBV25-1; cdr3_nt: TGTGCCAGCAGTGACCCGACAGGGTTGAACTATGGCTACACCTTC; cdr3_aa: CASSDPTGLNYGYTF
clone_size: -; j_call: TRBJ2-7; d_call: -; v_call: TRBV6-5; cdr3_nt: TGTGCCAGCAGTTACTCGGACAGTAGCTACGAGCAGTACTTC; cdr3_aa: CASSYSDSSYEQYF
clone_size: -; j_call: TRBJ2-5; d_call: TRBD1; v_call: TRBV7-7; cdr3_nt: TGTGCCAGCAGCCTGGACAGGGGCTACCAAGAGACCCAGTACTTC; cdr3_aa: CASSLDRGYQETQYF
clone_size: -; j_call: TRBJ2-2; d_call: -; v_call: TRBV5-1; cdr3_nt: TGCGCCAGCAGCTTGGGTGTTAGCGGGAACACCGGGGAGCTGTTTTTT; cdr3_aa: CASSLGVSGNTGELFF
clone_size: -; j_call: TRBJ2-3; d_call: -; v_call: TRBV4-2; cdr3_nt: TGTGCCAGCAGCCAACAGGGGTCGTTGGATACGCAGTATTTT; cdr3_aa: CASSQQGSLDTQYF
clone_size: -; j_call: TRBJ1-2; d_call: -; v_call: TRBV4-2; cdr3_nt: TGTGCCAGCAGCCAAGTTGAGAACTATGGCTACACCTTC; cdr3_aa: CASSQVENYGYTF
clone_size: -; j_call: TRBJ2-1; d_call: -; v_call: TRBV7-3; cdr3_nt: TGTGCCAGCAGCTTACGAAGACTCGGGACTGGCTACAATGAGCAGTTCTTC; cdr3_aa: CASSLRRLGTGYNEQFF
clone_size: once; j_call: TRBJ2-2; d_call: TRBD1; v_call: TRBV7-3; cdr3_nt: TGTGCCAGCAGCTTATCTACAGGGGCAGAGAGCACCGGGGAGCTGTTTTTT; cdr3_aa: CASSLSTGAESTGELFF
clone_size: -; j_call: TRBJ1-2; d_call: TRBD1; v_call: TRBV4-3; cdr3_nt: TGCGCCAGCAGCCAGGACTGGGACAGCGCGAAATATGGCTACACCTTC; cdr3_aa: CASSQDWDSAKYGYTF
clone_size: -; j_call: TRBJ1-1; d_call: -; v_call: TRBV5-1; cdr3_nt: TGCGCCAGCAGCTTGGGGGGAGGGGGGAATGAAGCTTTCTTT; cdr3_aa: CASSLGGGGNEAFF
clone_size: -; j_call: TRBJ2-7; d_call: -; v_call: TRBV7-9; cdr3_nt: TGTGCCAGCAGCTTAGGACAGTCCTCCTACGAGCAGTACTTC; cdr3_aa: CASSLGQSSYEQYF
clone_size: -; j_call: TRBJ1-4; d_call: -; v_call: TRBV5-6; cdr3_nt: TGTGCCAGCAGCTATGGACAAATTAATGAAAAACTGTTTTTT; cdr3_aa: CASSYGQINEKLFF
clone_size: -; j_call: TRBJ2-1; d_call: -; v_call: TRBV5-1; cdr3_nt: TGCGCCAGCAGCTTGTTCCTGACAAATGAGCAGTTCTTC; cdr3_aa: CASSLFLTNEQFF
clone_size: once; j_call: TRBJ2-5; d_call: -; v_call: TRBV5-4; cdr3_nt: TGTGCCAGCAGCTTGGAGAGGACCCAGTACTTC; cdr3_aa: CASSLERTQYF
clone_size: -; j_call: TRBJ2-2; d_call: -; v_call: TRBV19; cdr3_nt: TGTGCCAGTAGTATTGGAGGGGCCGGGGAGCTGTTTTTT; cdr3_aa: CASSIGGAGELFF
clone_size: -; j_call: TRBJ1-3; d_call: TRBD1; v_call: TRBV7-3; cdr3_nt: TGTGCCAGCAGCGCACGGGACAGAGATATTGGAAACACCATATATTTT; cdr3_aa: CASSARDRDIGNTIYF
clone_size: -; j_call: TRBJ2-1; d_call: -; v_call: TRBV7-7; cdr3_nt: TGTGCTAGCAGCTTAGGCGATATCAACAATGAGCAGTTCTTC; cdr3_aa: CASSLGDINNEQFF
clone_size: few; j_call: TRBJ2-1; d_call: -; v_call: TRBV5-1; cdr3_nt: TGCGCCAGCAGCTTAACAAATTCCCCCTACAATGAGCAGTTCTTC; cdr3_aa: CASSLTNSPYNEQFF
clone_size: few; j_call: TRBJ1-2; d_call: TRBD1; v_call: TRBV30; cdr3_nt: TGTGCCTGGAGTGTACTCCGACAGGGACAATATGGCTACACCTTC; cdr3_aa: CAWSVLRQGQYGYTF
clone_size: -; j_call: TRBJ1-2; d_call: -; v_call: TRBV19; cdr3_nt: TGTGCCAGTAGTACAACAATGAACTATGGCTACACCTTC; cdr3_aa: CASSTTMNYGYTF
clone_size: -; j_call: TRBJ1-3; d_call: -; v_call: TRBV29-1; cdr3_nt: TGCAGCGTTGCCGAGTACTCTGGAAACACCATATATTTT; cdr3_aa: CSVAEYSGNTIYF
clone_size: -; j_call: TRBJ1-1; d_call: TRBD1; v_call: TRBV5-1; cdr3_nt: TGCGCCAGCAGCGCCGGGACAGGAGGGGTTGAAGCTTTCTTT; cdr3_aa: CASSAGTGGVEAFF
clone_size: -; j_call: TRBJ2-7; d_call: TRBD1; v_call: TRBV5-1; cdr3_nt: TGCGCCAGCAGAACCCGGGACAGTTCCTACGAGCAGTACTTC; cdr3_aa: CASRTRDSSYEQYF
clone_size: few; j_call: TRBJ2-2; d_call: TRBD2; v_call: TRBV6-1; cdr3_nt: TGTGCCAGCAGTGGTGGGACTAGTTACACCGGGGAGCTGTTTTTT; cdr3_aa: CASSGGTSYTGELFF
clone_size: -; j_call: TRBJ2-1; d_call: TRBD2; v_call: TRBV10-3; cdr3_nt: TGTGCCATCATGGAGACTAGCGGGGGACAGTCCTACAATGAGCAGTTCTTC; cdr3_aa: CAIMETSGGQSYNEQFF
clone_size: -; j_call: TRBJ2-7; d_call: -; v_call: TRBV5-1; cdr3_nt: TGCGCCAGCAGCTTAGAACGGTCTAGGACCTACGAGCAGTACTTC; cdr3_aa: CASSLERSRTYEQYF
clone_size: -; j_call: TRBJ1-5; d_call: TRBD1; v_call: TRBV30; cdr3_nt: TGTGCCTGGAGTGCCCCGGACAGGGCCTATAGCAATCAGCCCCAGCATTTT; cdr3_aa: CAWSAPDRAYSNQPQHF
clone_size: many; j_call: TRBJ1-6; d_call: -; v_call: TRBV6-1; cdr3_nt: TGTGCCAGCAGTGAAAGGGGCCTCTCACCCCTCCACTTT; cdr3_aa: CASSERGLSPLHF
clone_size: -; j_call: TRBJ2-7; d_call: -; v_call: TRBV2; cdr3_nt: TGTGCCCTCAAGGAATATACAGGGGGGGATAAAAACGAGCAGTACTTC; cdr3_aa: CALKEYTGGDKNEQYF
clone_size: few; j_call: TRBJ1-3; d_call: -; v_call: TRBV5-1; cdr3_nt: TGCGCCAGCAGCCCTGAGGCCCAGAACACCATATATTTT; cdr3_aa: CASSPEAQNTIYF
clone_size: -; j_call: TRBJ1-1; d_call: -; v_call: TRBV5-4; cdr3_nt: TGTGCCAGCAGCTTGGATCAGGAAGACACTGAAGCTTTCTTT; cdr3_aa: CASSLDQEDTEAFF
clone_size: -; j_call: TRBJ1-2; d_call: -; v_call: TRBV4-1; cdr3_nt: TGCGCCAGCAGCCCTTCCCTTGTTGGGGCGAATAACTATGGCTACACCTTC; cdr3_aa: CASSPSLVGANNYGYTF
clone_size: -; j_call: TRBJ1-1; d_call: TRBD1; v_call: TRBV19; cdr3_nt: TGTGCCAGTAGCACCGAGTGGACAGGGGGCAAAGCTTTCTTT; cdr3_aa: CASSTEWTGGKAFF
clone_size: once; j_call: TRBJ2-5; d_call: TRBD2; v_call: TRBV12-5; cdr3_nt: TGTGCTAGTGGTTTGGGAAGCGGGGGACCTCAAGAGACCCAGTACTTC; cdr3_aa: CASGLGSGGPQETQYF
clone_size: -; j_call: TRBJ2-2; d_call: -; v_call: TRBV5-6; cdr3_nt: TGTGCCAGCAGCCGAATGGGCACGAACACCGGGGAGCTGTTTTTT; cdr3_aa: CASSRMGTNTGELFF
clone_size: once; j_call: TRBJ2-3; d_call: -; v_call: TRBV4-1; cdr3_nt: TGCGCCAGCAGCCCCACGGGAGATACGCAGTATTTT; cdr3_aa: CASSPTGDTQYF
clone_size: -; j_call: TRBJ2-3; d_call: TRBD1; v_call: TRBV4-1; cdr3_nt: TGCGCCAGCAGCCAACGACAGGGCCCAGATACGCAGTATTTT; cdr3_aa: CASSQRQGPDTQYF
clone_size: -; j_call: TRBJ2-5; d_call: TRBD2; v_call: TRBV14; cdr3_nt: TGTGCCAGCAGCCAACGCTTTTCTAGCGGGGGGTACCAAGAGACCCAGTACTTC; cdr3_aa: CASSQRFSSGGYQETQYF
clone_size: -; j_call: TRBJ2-7; d_call: -; v_call: TRBV11-1; cdr3_nt: TGTGCCAGCACCAACAGGAACTCCTACGAGCAGTACTTC; cdr3_aa: CASTNRNSYEQYF